These 6 T cell receptor beta chains were sequenced from one sample in a study of OX40 agonist ivuxolimab in advanced cancers. TCRdb's table, derived via immunoSEQ multiplex PCR, lists solely in-frame clones and lacks some. Among roughly 110,000 clones listed, 90% were seen once. The specimen comprised CD4+ or CD8+ T cells sorted from blood, sampled in a trial of the OX40 agonist ivuxolimab. The receptor set was obtained from an adult with an advanced solid tumor such as melanoma, head and neck, liver or kidney cancer.

The chain couples TRBV29-1 to TRBJ2-7; the D gene is possibly TRBD1 (5 bases). Trimming cost V 6 bases and J 2 bases, with 11 bases left between them. The CDR3 consists of 12 residues. Per the germline V gene, CDR1 is SQVTM and CDR2 is ANQGSEA. Here the CDR3 reads CSVAAGPYEQYF. In nucleotides, the CDR3 is TGCAGCGTCGCGGCAGGGCCCTACGAGCAGTACTTC.

This clone was counted a few times. The V call is TRBV6-5, the J call TRBJ2-2, with D hard to call. Per germline, CDR1 MNHEY and CDR2 SVGAGI. The CDR3 totals 14 residues. The V and J ends lost 7 bases and 2 bases respectively, with 11 bases between them. The CDR3 DNA reads as TGTGCCAGCACCCGGAAGGGAAACACCGGGGAGCTGTTTTTT. Translating gives CASTRKGNTGELFF.

The V gene is TRBV4-3, the J gene TRBJ2-1, with 13 positions matching TRBD2. Germline CDR1 reads LGHNA; CDR2 reads YSLEER. There are 19 residues in the CDR3. The V segment lost 0 bases and the J segment 5 bases; nucleotides outside the gene matches: 10. The CDR3 loop reads CASSQDPLLAGGGNNEQFF. The CDR3 DNA reads TGCGCCAGCAGCCAAGATCCTTTACTAGCGGGGGGGGGAAACAATGAGCAGTTCTTC.

The chain carries TRBV19 and TRBJ1-2, with D hard to call. Trimming stripped 3 bases from V and 8 bases from J, with 10 bases between. There are 12 residues in the CDR3. CDR1 is LNHDA, CDR2 SQIVND, per germline (reference sequence). The chain's CDR3 is CASSIAPRGYTF. The CDR3 DNA reads as TGTGCCAGTAGTATTGCCCCACGGGGCTACACCTTC.

This clone has just one count. The V and J genes are TRBV27 and TRBJ1-2; D is unclear. Germline V CDR1 and CDR2: MNHEY, SMNVEV (reference sequence). With 2 bases removed from V and 4 bases from J, the gap between germline ends came to 11 bases. The CDR3 is made up of 14 amino acids. CDR3 in DNA: TGTGCCAGCAGTTTACGAGATTTGGGCTATGGCTACACCTTC. It codes for CASSLRDLGYGYTF.

The rearrangement links TRBV7-2 to TRBJ2-7; weak D call: TRBD1 (6 bases). V dropped 3 bases and J dropped 3 bases, with 12 bases sitting between them. Per the germline V gene, CDR1 is SGHTA and CDR2 is FQGNSA. The CDR3 extends over 14 amino acids. DNA of the CDR3: TGTGCCAGCAGCTTCCCGGGACACAGCTACGAGCAGTACTTC. Translating it yields CASSFPGHSYEQYF.